The rows below give T cell receptor beta chains drawn from one sample of a study of blood T cell repertoires in COVID-19. Profiled with immunoSEQ multiplex PCR; TCRdb holds only in-frame clones, not every one. The sample holds approximately 130,000 clones, under 90% seen once. Specimen: peripheral blood. These receptors were obtained from a woman in her sixties or seventies with active or convalescent COVID-19. The CDR3 runs from the conserved cysteine through the conserved F or W. Each record gives: J gene, clone size, D gene, V gene, CDR3 DNA, CDR3 protein. A D gene is named only where the DNA matches it firmly. Some rows have no size entry. The others give once, few or many, or a class for an expanded clone.

J gene: TRBJ2-1
clone size: .
D gene: TRBD2
V gene: TRBV5-1
CDR3 DNA: TGCGCCAGCAGCTTCGCGACTAGCGGCACTTACAATGAGCAGTTCTTC
CDR3 protein: CASSFATSGTYNEQFF

J gene: TRBJ2-7
clone size: .
D gene: TRBD2
V gene: TRBV4-1
CDR3 DNA: TGCGCCAGCAGCCAAGGCTTACTAGCGGGAGGAGGCTCCTACGAGCAGTACTTC
CDR3 protein: CASSQGLLAGGGSYEQYF

J gene: TRBJ1-2
clone size: .
D gene: .
V gene: TRBV11-2
CDR3 DNA: TGTGCCAGCAGCTTAGATTCGGGGTCCAACTATGGCTACACCTTC
CDR3 protein: CASSLDSGSNYGYTF

J gene: TRBJ1-2
clone size: once
D gene: TRBD1
V gene: TRBV25-1
CDR3 DNA: TGTGCCAGCAGTCTTCAGGGGGCGTTTGGCTACACCTTC
CDR3 protein: CASSLQGAFGYTF

J gene: TRBJ1-5
clone size: .
D gene: TRBD1
V gene: TRBV6-1
CDR3 DNA: TGTGCCAGCAGTGAAAGGGACAGGGACCATCAGCCCCAGCATTTT
CDR3 protein: CASSERDRDHQPQHF

J gene: TRBJ1-5
clone size: .
D gene: .
V gene: TRBV5-6
CDR3 DNA: TGTGCCAGCAGCTTGGGAGGCAGCAATCAGCCCCAGCATTTT
CDR3 protein: CASSLGGSNQPQHF

J gene: TRBJ2-3
clone size: few
D gene: TRBD2
V gene: TRBV7-8
CDR3 DNA: TGTGCCAGCAGCTTAGTTCTTGCGGGGGGGAGCACAGATACGCAGTATTTT
CDR3 protein: CASSLVLAGGSTDTQYF

J gene: TRBJ2-4
clone size: .
D gene: .
V gene: TRBV19
CDR3 DNA: TGTGCCAGTAGTATGAGGTTGGTTAGCGGACCCAAAAACATTCAGTACTTC
CDR3 protein: CASSMRLVSGPKNIQYF

J gene: TRBJ1-2
clone size: .
D gene: TRBD1
V gene: TRBV28
CDR3 DNA: TGTGCCAGCAGTCAGACAGGGGGCGACTATGGCTACACCTTC
CDR3 protein: CASSQTGGDYGYTF

J gene: TRBJ2-2
clone size: once
D gene: .
V gene: TRBV7-9
CDR3 DNA: TGTGCCATCCTCCGCCTGGGCTCGAACACCGGGGAGCTGTTTTTT
CDR3 protein: CAILRLGSNTGELFF

J gene: TRBJ2-2
clone size: .
D gene: .
V gene: TRBV7-2
CDR3 DNA: TGTGCCAGCAGCTTAGGGGACTTTGGGGGCGGGGAGCTGTTTTTT
CDR3 protein: CASSLGDFGGGELFF

J gene: TRBJ2-1
clone size: .
D gene: .
V gene: TRBV20-1
CDR3 DNA: TGCAGTGCCGTGTTCTATGAGCAGTTCTTC
CDR3 protein: CSAVFYEQFF

J gene: TRBJ1-2
clone size: .
D gene: .
V gene: TRBV7-2
CDR3 DNA: TGTGCCAGCAGCTTATCGGTGGAGATAGGCTATGGCTACACCTTC
CDR3 protein: CASSLSVEIGYGYTF

J gene: TRBJ1-5
clone size: .
D gene: TRBD1
V gene: TRBV5-6
CDR3 DNA: TGTGCCAGCAGCTCGACAGGGAGGTATCAGCCCCAGCATTTT
CDR3 protein: CASSSTGRYQPQHF

J gene: TRBJ2-7
clone size: .
D gene: TRBD2
V gene: TRBV6-1
CDR3 DNA: TGTGCCAGCAGTGAAGCTGGACTAGCATCGGCCTCCGAGCAGTACTTC
CDR3 protein: CASSEAGLASASEQYF

J gene: TRBJ2-1
clone size: .
D gene: .
V gene: TRBV7-8
CDR3 DNA: TGTGCCAGCAGCTTAACCCAGGGTCGGAATGAGCAGTTCTTC
CDR3 protein: CASSLTQGRNEQFF

J gene: TRBJ1-4
clone size: .
D gene: .
V gene: TRBV4-3
CDR3 DNA: TGCGCCAGCAGCCAAGATCTAGACTCAGACGCAACAACTAATGAAAAACTGTTTTTT
CDR3 protein: CASSQDLDSDATTNEKLFF

J gene: TRBJ2-5
clone size: .
D gene: .
V gene: TRBV28
CDR3 DNA: TGTGCCAGCAGCCGACAGGAGTACCAAGAGACCCAGTACTTC
CDR3 protein: CASSRQEYQETQYF

J gene: TRBJ2-7
clone size: .
D gene: TRBD1
V gene: TRBV9
CDR3 DNA: TGTGCCAGCAGCGTAGGACAGGGGGCTTACGAGCAGTACTTC
CDR3 protein: CASSVGQGAYEQYF

J gene: TRBJ2-5
clone size: .
D gene: TRBD2
V gene: TRBV6-2/TRBV6-3
CDR3 DNA: TGTGCCAGCAGTTACTCCGGGGGGGGCCAAGAGACCCAGTACTTC
CDR3 protein: CASSYSGGGQETQYF

J gene: TRBJ2-2
clone size: .
D gene: TRBD2
V gene: TRBV2
CDR3 DNA: TGTGGTAGCGGGAGGAATCTTGGCGGGGAGCTGTTTTTT
CDR3 protein: CGSGRNLGGELFF

J gene: TRBJ2-3
clone size: few
D gene: .
V gene: TRBV6-5
CDR3 DNA: TGTGCCAGCAGTTATCATCAGGGTGCAGATACGCAGTATTTT
CDR3 protein: CASSYHQGADTQYF

J gene: TRBJ2-1
clone size: once
D gene: .
V gene: TRBV6-5
CDR3 DNA: TGTGCCAGCAGCCCCCGGACTGGAGGACGTGATGAGCAGTTCTTC
CDR3 protein: CASSPRTGGRDEQFF

J gene: TRBJ2-2
clone size: few
D gene: .
V gene: TRBV23-1
CDR3 DNA: TGCGCCAGCAGTCACACAGACGTCGCCGGGGAGCTGTTTTTT
CDR3 protein: CASSHTDVAGELFF

J gene: TRBJ2-1
clone size: .
D gene: .
V gene: TRBV5-1
CDR3 DNA: TGCGCCAGCAGCTATGGAGTGAATGAGCAGTTCTTC
CDR3 protein: CASSYGVNEQFF

J gene: TRBJ1-1
clone size: .
D gene: .
V gene: TRBV2
CDR3 DNA: TGTGCCAGCAGTGGACCCCTCGGCAGGGGGAACACTGAAGCTTTCTTT
CDR3 protein: CASSGPLGRGNTEAFF

J gene: TRBJ2-1
clone size: .
D gene: TRBD1
V gene: TRBV30
CDR3 DNA: TGTGCCTGGTCTCCGGGACAGGGGCGGAATGAGCAGTTCTTC
CDR3 protein: CAWSPGQGRNEQFF

J gene: TRBJ1-4
clone size: .
D gene: TRBD1
V gene: TRBV28
CDR3 DNA: TGTGCCAGCAGTGGGACAGGGTGGGGTGAAAAACTGTTTTTT
CDR3 protein: CASSGTGWGEKLFF

J gene: TRBJ1-5
clone size: .
D gene: TRBD1
V gene: TRBV6-5
CDR3 DNA: TGTGCCAGCAGACAAACAGGGGGCAATCAGCCCCAGCATTTT
CDR3 protein: CASRQTGGNQPQHF

J gene: TRBJ2-7
clone size: few
D gene: .
V gene: TRBV28
CDR3 DNA: TGTGCCAGCAGTTGGGCTAGCAAGTCCTACGAGCAGTACTTC
CDR3 protein: CASSWASKSYEQYF

J gene: TRBJ2-5
clone size: .
D gene: TRBD2
V gene: TRBV3-1/TRBV3-2
CDR3 DNA: TGTGCCAGCAGCCAAGATTTTGCTCGAGCGGGGGGGCCGGAGACCCAGTACTTC
CDR3 protein: CASSQDFARAGGPETQYF

J gene: TRBJ2-7
clone size: .
D gene: .
V gene: TRBV28
CDR3 DNA: TGTGCCAGCAGCACTTATCCCCTCCGCTTCGAGCAGTACTTC
CDR3 protein: CASSTYPLRFEQYF

J gene: TRBJ1-3
clone size: many
D gene: .
V gene: TRBV6-5
CDR3 DNA: TGTGCCAGCAGTTACGGAGGCTCTGGAAACACCATATATTTT
CDR3 protein: CASSYGGSGNTIYF

J gene: TRBJ2-5
clone size: .
D gene: .
V gene: TRBV7-2
CDR3 DNA: TGTGCCAGCAGCCCCAGAGGGGGTAGGAGAGAGACCCAGTACTTC
CDR3 protein: CASSPRGGRRETQYF

J gene: TRBJ1-3
clone size: .
D gene: .
V gene: TRBV9
CDR3 DNA: TGTGCCAGCAGCCCCCCCGCGGGGAACACCATATATTTT
CDR3 protein: CASSPPAGNTIYF

J gene: TRBJ1-1
clone size: .
D gene: .
V gene: TRBV5-1
CDR3 DNA: TGCGCCAGCAGCTCCCAGGGAGGAGCGGCAACTGAAGCTTTCTTT
CDR3 protein: CASSSQGGAATEAFF

J gene: TRBJ2-2
clone size: .
D gene: TRBD2
V gene: TRBV6-5
CDR3 DNA: TGTGCCAGCAGAAAAAGCGGGGCGAACACCGGGGAGCTGTTTTTT
CDR3 protein: CASRKSGANTGELFF

J gene: TRBJ1-5
clone size: .
D gene: TRBD1
V gene: TRBV30
CDR3 DNA: TGTGCCTGGAGCAAATCCGGGACAGGGGGGCCCCTTCAGCATTTT
CDR3 protein: CAWSKSGTGGPLQHF

J gene: TRBJ2-5
clone size: .
D gene: .
V gene: TRBV7-9
CDR3 DNA: TGTGCCAGCAGGCAAGGGGTCGGGGAGACCCAGTACTTC
CDR3 protein: CASRQGVGETQYF

J gene: TRBJ2-1
clone size: .
D gene: TRBD1
V gene: TRBV28
CDR3 DNA: TGTGCCAGCAGCTTCGGACAGGGGGCCTACAATGAGCAGTTCTTC
CDR3 protein: CASSFGQGAYNEQFF

J gene: TRBJ2-7
clone size: .
D gene: TRBD1
V gene: TRBV6-2/TRBV6-3
CDR3 DNA: TGTGCCAGCAGTTACCACAACCGGGACAGGGGCTACGAGCAGTACTTC
CDR3 protein: CASSYHNRDRGYEQYF

J gene: TRBJ1-2
clone size: .
D gene: .
V gene: TRBV7-9
CDR3 DNA: TGTGCCAGCAGCTTAAACGGGGACTACTATGGCTACACCTTC
CDR3 protein: CASSLNGDYYGYTF

J gene: TRBJ2-7
clone size: .
D gene: .
V gene: TRBV27
CDR3 DNA: TGTGCCAGCAGTTTGCAGGGGCGGGAGAAACCTACCTACGAGCAGTACTTC
CDR3 protein: CASSLQGREKPTYEQYF

J gene: TRBJ2-7
clone size: .
D gene: .
V gene: TRBV15
CDR3 DNA: TGTGCCACCAGACCACCAGGAGGGGTGCCCTACGAGCAGTACTTC
CDR3 protein: CATRPPGGVPYEQYF

J gene: TRBJ1-2
clone size: .
D gene: .
V gene: TRBV15
CDR3 DNA: TGTGCCACCAGCAGAGGCAGGGTAGAGAGTTTGGATGGCTACACCTTC
CDR3 protein: CATSRGRVESLDGYTF

J gene: TRBJ1-5
clone size: .
D gene: .
V gene: TRBV19
CDR3 DNA: TGTGCCAGTAGTATAGTCTCTTGGGGGCCGCCCCAGCATTTT
CDR3 protein: CASSIVSWGPPQHF

J gene: TRBJ1-1
clone size: .
D gene: TRBD1
V gene: TRBV28
CDR3 DNA: TGTGCCAGCAGTTATTGGGACAGCGAAGCTTTCTTT
CDR3 protein: CASSYWDSEAFF

J gene: TRBJ2-5
clone size: .
D gene: .
V gene: TRBV19
CDR3 DNA: TGTGCCAGTAGTATTATGGAGACCCAGTACTTC
CDR3 protein: CASSIMETQYF

J gene: TRBJ1-5
clone size: .
D gene: .
V gene: TRBV6-6
CDR3 DNA: TGTGCCAGCATTGCAGGGTATAGCAATCAGCCCCAGCATTTT
CDR3 protein: CASIAGYSNQPQHF

J gene: TRBJ2-2
clone size: once
D gene: .
V gene: TRBV5-1
CDR3 DNA: TGCGCCAGCAGCACTTCGGGCGGGGAGCTGTTTTTT
CDR3 protein: CASSTSGGELFF

J gene: TRBJ2-1
clone size: .
D gene: .
V gene: TRBV4-2
CDR3 DNA: TGTGCCAGCAGCCAAGGGCAGGTGTCCAATGAGCAGTTCTTC
CDR3 protein: CASSQGQVSNEQFF

J gene: TRBJ1-6
clone size: .
D gene: .
V gene: TRBV14
CDR3 DNA: TGTGCCAGCAGCCAAGAGATCCTTAACGGGGGGGGTTCACCCCTCCACTTT
CDR3 protein: CASSQEILNGGGSPLHF

J gene: TRBJ2-5
clone size: .
D gene: .
V gene: TRBV3-1/TRBV3-2
CDR3 DNA: TGTGCCAGCAGCCAAGATCGTGAGGAGACCCAGTACTTC
CDR3 protein: CASSQDREETQYF

J gene: TRBJ1-2
clone size: .
D gene: TRBD1
V gene: TRBV29-1
CDR3 DNA: TGCAGCGTTTGGGACAGGGAAGGCACTAACTATGGCTACACCTTC
CDR3 protein: CSVWDREGTNYGYTF

J gene: TRBJ1-2
clone size: .
D gene: TRBD1
V gene: TRBV7-9
CDR3 DNA: TGTGCCAGCAGCTTACCCGGGACAGGGGGAGGCTACACCTTC
CDR3 protein: CASSLPGTGGGYTF